The text below deals with one T cell receptor (beta chain). Generated by immunoSEQ multiplex PCR, the TCRdb table keeps only in-frame clones and is missing some. Here the sample spans about 170,000 clones, approximately 90% being singletons. V dropped 6 bases and J dropped 0; count of bases not matched to a gene: 13. Germline V lookup: CDR1 SGHKS, CDR2 YYEKEE (reference sequence). This CDR3 is 17 amino acids long. This record comes from a study of control samples from healthy donors and cancer patients. The sequenced sample consisted of blood. This receptor was taken from a young man in good health. The rearrangement links TRBV5-5 to TRBJ2-5; 8 bases line up with TRBD1. CDR3 in DNA: TGTGCCAGCACCTTTGGACAGGGAAACTTTTACCAAGAGACCCAGTACTTC. Protein: CASTFGQGNFYQETQYF.